This T cell receptor (beta chain) emerged from a study of neurological immune-mediated disorders. Study outcomes and limitations: The highest TCR clonal expansion occurred in HTLV-1-associated myelopathy; multiple sclerosis fell below healthy controls.

The time point: technical triplicate 2. 2 million PBMCs stored at -80 C were the source of the unsorted libraries. This clonotype has ten or more counts. Its specificity is unknown. The cDNA was generated by 5'RACE with 10-nucleotide random UMIs. A single run covered 15-18 subjects with over 160 million TCR-beta sequences. MiXCR, applied by TCRdb to the 5' RACE reads, yields one record per CDR3 protein. The data hold around 56,000 distinct CDR3 sequences, with less than 25% observed a single time. Trimming took 3 bases from V and 1 from J, leaving 21 bases between them. Germline CDR1 reads SQVTM; CDR2 reads ANQGSEA. The CDR3 is 17 residues long.

The receptor comes from a man aged 60-69 years with HTLV-1-associated myelopathy (HAM/TSP). The sequenced material came from PBMCs. The V and J genes are TRBV29-1 and TRBJ2-5, with D perhaps TRBD2 (6 bases). The DNA of the CDR3 is TGCAGCGTTGAGCTTCTGGAGACCATGGGGGGCCAAGAGACCCAGTACTTC. Protein: CSVELLETMGGQETQYF.